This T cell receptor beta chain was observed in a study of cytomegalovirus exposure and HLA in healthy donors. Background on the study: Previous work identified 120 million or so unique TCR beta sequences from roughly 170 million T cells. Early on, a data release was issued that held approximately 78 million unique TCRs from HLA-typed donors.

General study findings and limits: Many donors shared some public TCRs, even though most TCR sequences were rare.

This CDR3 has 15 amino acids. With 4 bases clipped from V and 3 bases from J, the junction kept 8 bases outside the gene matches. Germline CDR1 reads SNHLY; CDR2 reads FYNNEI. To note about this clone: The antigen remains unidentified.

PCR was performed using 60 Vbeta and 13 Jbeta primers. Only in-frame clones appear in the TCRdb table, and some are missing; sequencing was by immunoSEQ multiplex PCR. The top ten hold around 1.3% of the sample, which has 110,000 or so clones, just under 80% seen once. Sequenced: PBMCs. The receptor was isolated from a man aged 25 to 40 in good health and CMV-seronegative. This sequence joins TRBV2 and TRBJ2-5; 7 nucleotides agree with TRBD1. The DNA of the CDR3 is TGTGCCAGCAGTGGGCGCCGGGACAGTAAAGAGACCCAGTACTTC. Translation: CASSGRRDSKETQYF.